These 15 T cell receptor beta chains share one sample of origin, sequenced in a study of blood T cell repertoires in COVID-19. TCRdb's table, derived via immunoSEQ multiplex PCR, lists solely in-frame clones and lacks some. Of 110,000 or so clones listed, 85% were seen once; the top ten hold approximately 13%. The source material was peripheral blood. The receptors stem from a human donor in a cohort sampled during active COVID-19.

The chain recombines TRBV5-1 with TRBJ1-3, with 7 bases aligning to TRBD1. The germline V gene has CDR1 SGHRS and CDR2 YFSETQ. V was pared by 0 bases and J by 0 bases, with 3 bases of the junction left unmatched. The CDR3 contains 16 residues. The DNA of the CDR3 is TGCGCCAGCAGCTTGGCCGGGACAGACTCTGGAAACACCATATATTTT. This codes for CASSLAGTDSGNTIYF.

The chain links TRBV11-2 to TRBJ2-3, with 14 nucleotides matching TRBD2. Germline lookup yields CDR1 SGHAT and CDR2 FQNNGV. This CDR3 has 17 residues. Trimming at V came to 4 bases and at J to 5 bases, leaving 8 bases not matched to a gene. The CDR3 region has the DNA TGTGCCAGCAGCTCTTCGGGACTAGCGGGGGTCATAGATACGCAGTATTTT. Protein: CASSSSGLAGVIDTQYF.

This chain connects TRBV10-2 to TRBJ1-1; possibly TRBD1 for D (6 bases). Germline V gives CDR1 WSHSY, CDR2 SAAADI. The CDR3 runs 16 residues. V dropped 0 bases and J dropped 5 bases, with 16 bases sitting between them. The CDR3, as DNA: TGCGCCAGCAGTGAGTCGAAGGGCACAGGGCTGACTGAAGCTTTCTTT. Residues: CASSESKGTGLTEAFF.

The chain couples TRBV6-5 to TRBJ1-6; 7 bases are shared with TRBD1. The CDR3 sequence is 15 residues long. The V gene's germline CDR1 is MNHEY and CDR2 SVGAGI. V shed 9 bases and J 0 bases; nucleotides not matched to a gene: 5. The CDR3 nucleotides are TGTGCCAGTACAGGGGACAGCTCCTATAATTCACCCCTCCACTTT. Translated: CASTGDSSYNSPLHF.

The chain is built from TRBV19 and TRBJ2-2; 12 nucleotides agree with TRBD1. The CDR3 consists of 15 residues. With 7 bases clipped from V and 6 bases from J, the junction kept 6 bases outside the gene matches. The V gene's germline CDR1 is LNHDA and CDR2 SQIVND (reference sequence). The CDR3 DNA is TGTGCCAGTAATCGGGACAGGGGGCACCCCGGGGAGCTGTTTTTT. Translation: CASNRDRGHPGELFF.

V and J are TRBV18 and TRBJ2-7; 7 nucleotides align to TRBD1. There are 13 residues in the CDR3. The germline V gene has CDR1 KGHSH and CDR2 LQKENI. Trimming removed 6 bases from V and 12 bases from J; junction bases left unmatched: 14. The DNA for the CDR3 is TGTGCCAGCTCGCCGACAGGGAATCAAGGTCGGTACTTC. Protein product: CASSPTGNQGRYF.

The genes are TRBV6-2 or TRBV6-3 and TRBJ2-3; D might be TRBD1 (6 bases). Between the trimmed V and J ends, which lost 4 bases and 1 base, there was a span of 12 bases. Germline values: CDR1 MNHEY, CDR2 SVGEGT. The CDR3 length is 15 residues. The CDR3 reads CASSFYREGTDTQYF. The CDR3 DNA reads TGTGCCAGCAGTTTCTACAGGGAAGGCACAGATACGCAGTATTTT.

The chain uses TRBV6-5 and TRBJ1-1, with 7 nucleotides matching TRBD1. CDR1 is MNHEY and CDR2 is SVGAGI in the germline V gene. V lost 8 bases to trimming and J lost 1 base; unmatched junction nucleotides: 7. This CDR3 comprises 14 residues. The chain's CDR3 is CASRGGGANTEAFF. The CDR3 DNA reads TGTGCCAGCCGAGGGGGCGGCGCGAACACTGAAGCTTTCTTT.

The gene calls are TRBV12-5 and TRBJ2-3; the match to TRBD1 covers 8 bases. The CDR3 is 18 residues long. Trimming at V came to 6 bases and at J to 5 bases, leaving 19 bases not matched to a gene. Looked up from germline, CDR1 is LGHNT and CDR2 is FRNRAP. As DNA, the CDR3 is TGTGCTAGTGGGGAAGCAGGGAAAAGGACAGGGTCCGGAGATACGCAGTATTTT. Translated, it gives CASGEAGKRTGSGDTQYF.

This rearrangement joins TRBV28 to TRBJ1-1; D may be TRBD1 (6 bases). CDR3 length equals 13 residues. V was clipped by 7 bases and J by 3 bases, with 12 bases between them. CDR1 MDHEN and CDR2 SYDVKM come from the germline V gene. The CDR3 here is CASKGVGDTEAFF. In DNA, the CDR3 is TGTGCCAGCAAGGGGGTGGGCGACACTGAAGCTTTCTTT.

The chain has TRBV14 and TRBJ2-3; 7 bases line up with TRBD2. This CDR3 is 19 amino acids long. With 0 bases clipped from V and 0 bases from J, the junction kept 12 bases outside the gene matches. The germline V gene encodes CDR1 SGHDN and CDR2 FVKESK. The CDR3 sequence: CASSQDPIWRGSSTDTQYF. DNA for the CDR3: TGTGCCAGCAGCCAAGATCCAATTTGGCGGGGGAGTAGCACAGATACGCAGTATTTT.

The CDR3, as DNA: TGCAGCGTTGAAACGGTTGCCGGGGAGCTGTTTTTT. The encoded protein is CSVETVAGELFF. V usage is TRBV29-1 and J usage is TRBJ2-2; D gene uncertain. The length of the CDR3 is 12 residues. Trimming took off 2 bases at V and 6 bases at J, with 7 bases between the two ends. CDR1 SQVTM and CDR2 ANQGSEA come from the germline V gene.

V gene TRBV3-1 (or the pseudogene TRBV3-2) combines with J gene TRBJ2-1; D gene uncertain. V lost 1 base and J 8 bases, leaving 3 bases between the germline ends. The germline gives CDR1 LGHDT, CDR2 YNNKEL (reference sequence). This CDR3 comprises 11 residues. The CDR3 loop is CASSQVDEQFF. CDR3 nucleotide sequence: TGTGCCAGCAGCCAAGTCGATGAGCAGTTCTTC.

J is TRBJ2-1 and V is TRBV6-1, with 12 bases fitting TRBD2. The CDR3 is 17 residues long. Germline CDR1 reads MNHNS; CDR2 reads SASEGT. V was clipped by 2 bases and J by 4 bases; unmatched bases: 6. CDR3 sequence reads: CASSERALAGGYNEQFF. The CDR3 DNA follows: TGTGCCAGCAGTGAAAGGGCACTAGCGGGGGGTTACAATGAGCAGTTCTTC.

The chain links TRBV6-1 to TRBJ1-2, with D possibly TRBD1 on 5 matching bases. The germline gives CDR1 MNHNS, CDR2 SASEGT. Trimming took off 0 bases at V and 5 bases at J, with 16 bases between the two ends. The CDR3 runs to 16 residues. CDR3 protein: CASSEAQGMGRYGYTF. CDR3 DNA: TGTGCCAGCAGTGAAGCGCAGGGAATGGGGCGGTATGGCTACACCTTC.